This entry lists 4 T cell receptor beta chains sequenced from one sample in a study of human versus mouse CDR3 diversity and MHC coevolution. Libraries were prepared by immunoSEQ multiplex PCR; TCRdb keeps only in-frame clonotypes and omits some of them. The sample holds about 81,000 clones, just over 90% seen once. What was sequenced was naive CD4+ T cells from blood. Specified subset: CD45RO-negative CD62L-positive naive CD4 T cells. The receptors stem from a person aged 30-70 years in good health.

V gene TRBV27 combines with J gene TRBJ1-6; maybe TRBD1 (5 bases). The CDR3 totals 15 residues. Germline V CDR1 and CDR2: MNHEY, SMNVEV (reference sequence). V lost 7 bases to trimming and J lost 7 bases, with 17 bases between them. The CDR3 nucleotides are TGTGCCAGCACCCCCATGGGGCAGTGGAATTCACCCCTCCACTTT. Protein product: CASTPMGQWNSPLHF.

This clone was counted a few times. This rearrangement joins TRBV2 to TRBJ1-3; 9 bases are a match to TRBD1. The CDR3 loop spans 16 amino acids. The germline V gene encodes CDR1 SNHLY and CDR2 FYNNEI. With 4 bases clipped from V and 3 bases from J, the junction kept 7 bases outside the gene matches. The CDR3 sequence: CASSAQGALDGNTIYF. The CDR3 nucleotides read TGTGCCAGCAGTGCACAGGGGGCTCTTGATGGAAACACCATATATTTT.

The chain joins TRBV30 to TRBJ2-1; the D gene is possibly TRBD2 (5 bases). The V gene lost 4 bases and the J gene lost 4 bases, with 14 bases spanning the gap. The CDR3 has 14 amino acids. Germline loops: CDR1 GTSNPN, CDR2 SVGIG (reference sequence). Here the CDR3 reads CAWTQRTPYNEQFF. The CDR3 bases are TGTGCCTGGACCCAACGGACTCCGTACAATGAGCAGTTCTTC.

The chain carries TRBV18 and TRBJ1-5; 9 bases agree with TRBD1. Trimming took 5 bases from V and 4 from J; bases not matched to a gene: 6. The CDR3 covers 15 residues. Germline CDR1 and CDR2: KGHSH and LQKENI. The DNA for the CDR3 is TGTGCCAGCTCAGAACAGGGGGCTACTAATCAGCCCCAGCATTTT. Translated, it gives CASSEQGATNQPQHF.